This T cell receptor beta chain was observed in a study of blood T cell repertoires in COVID-19. Study background: There were acute and convalescent COVID-19 samples, and they came from the United States, Italy and Spain. Sample material is recorded as cDNA or gDNA derived from T cells, B-cell-depleted T cells, or PBMCs.

V gave up 6 bases and J gave up 4 bases, with 13 bases separating them. Germline V gene sequence: CDR1 MNHEY, CDR2 SVGAGI. The CDR3 is 14 residues long. Clones were read by immunoSEQ multiplex PCR, and TCRdb kept only the in-frame ones, dropping some. Among approximately 220,000 clones, over 70% were seen once, and the ten largest hold roughly 8%. The sequenced sample consisted of peripheral blood. The source is a woman older than 75 with acute or convalescent COVID-19. The rearrangement links TRBV6-5 to TRBJ1-5, with D maybe TRBD1 (5 bases). CDR3 sequence reads: CASRGLNLNQPQHF. The CDR3 DNA sequence: TGTGCCAGCAGGGGACTGAACCTTAATCAGCCCCAGCATTTT.